One and the same sample provided the 22 T cell receptor beta chains below, sequenced in a study of blood T cell repertoires in COVID-19. This table comes from immunoSEQ multiplex PCR, and its TCRdb copy is limited to in-frame clones, with some not included. Of around 74,000 clones listed, around 85% are singletons. The sample comprised peripheral blood. The origin of the receptors is a man aged 25 to 45 with acute or convalescent COVID-19.

This chain links TRBV28 with TRBJ2-7; 9 bases map to TRBD2. The germline V gene encodes CDR1 MDHEN and CDR2 SYDVKM. V lost 5 bases, J lost 6 bases, and 11 bases stayed unmatched. There are 15 residues in the CDR3. The CDR3 is CASSARAGGPAEQYF. In DNA, the CDR3 is TGTGCCAGCAGTGCCCGGGCGGGAGGGCCAGCCGAGCAGTACTTC.

This rearrangement joins TRBV5-4 to TRBJ2-2; 10 bases agree with TRBD2. Germline trimming cut 4 bases from V and 5 bases from J; bases unmatched to any gene: 11. Germline V gene lookup returns CDR1 SGHNT and CDR2 YYREEE (reference sequence). The CDR3 spans 17 residues. CDR3 region: CASSELSGRARTGELFF. In DNA, the CDR3 is TGTGCCAGCAGCGAGTTAAGCGGGAGGGCTCGAACCGGGGAGCTGTTTTTT.

The chain carries TRBV9 and TRBJ1-1; a weak D match, TRBD1 (6 bases). V lost 0 bases and J lost 0, with 15 bases in between. The germline V gene has CDR1 SGDLS and CDR2 YYNGEE. This CDR3 region has 17 residues. CDR3 nucleotides: TGTGCCAGCAGCGTAGGGGGCAGGGGACAAGTGAACACTGAAGCTTTCTTT. Translating gives CASSVGGRGQVNTEAFF.

This clone was seen only a few times. The V gene is TRBV28, the J gene TRBJ1-5, with 8 bases fitting TRBD1. Germline lookup yields CDR1 MDHEN and CDR2 SYDVKM. The V gene end was trimmed by 8 bases and the J gene end by 1 base; junction bases not matched to a gene: 13. The CDR3 length is 17 residues. The CDR3 protein is CASAKNRGGRSNQPQHF. Here the CDR3 DNA reads TGTGCCAGCGCCAAAAACAGGGGGGGGAGAAGCAATCAGCCCCAGCATTTT.

The chain employs TRBV18 and TRBJ1-4, with D perhaps TRBD1 (6 bases). The ends were cut back, 2 bases at V and 5 bases at J, with 9 bases in the middle. Germline-derived CDR1 and CDR2 are KGHSH and LQKENI. This CDR3 is 14 amino acids long. CDR3 protein: CASSPGTQNEKLFF. The DNA of the CDR3 is TGTGCCAGCTCACCAGGGACACAGAATGAAAAACTGTTTTTT. Full variable domain (rest looked up from reference TRBV18 and TRBJ1-4): NAGVMQNPRHLVRRRGQEARLRCSPMKGHSHVYWYRQLPEEGLKFMVYLQKENIIDESGMPKERFSAEFPKEGPSILRIQQVVRGDSAAYFCASSPGTQNEKLFFGSGTQLSVL.

The V call is TRBV27, the J call TRBJ1-3, with TRBD1 identical over 12 bases. Germline CDR1 and CDR2: MNHEY and SMNVEV (reference sequence). Trimming removed 3 bases from V and 1 base from J; junction bases left unmatched: 19. This CDR3 is 22 amino acids long. CDR3 residues: CASSFFQRPGQGARRSGNTIYF. CDR3 sequence (DNA): TGTGCCAGCAGTTTTTTTCAGAGACCGGGACAGGGGGCGAGGAGATCTGGAAACACCATATATTTT.

The chain recombines TRBV12-3 or TRBV12-4 with TRBJ1-2, with 7 bases matching TRBD1. The CDR3 covers 11 residues. J gave up 4 bases and V 8 bases, and 1 base lay outside the gene matches. The CDR3 region is CASGTAYGYTF. The DNA of the CDR3 is TGTGCCAGCGGGACAGCCTATGGCTACACCTTC.

The genes are TRBV27 and TRBJ2-1, with D tentatively TRBD1 (5 bases). Trimming removed 1 base from V and 8 bases from J, with 18 bases in between. Germline assignment: CDR1 MNHEY and CDR2 SMNVEV (reference sequence). This CDR3 region has 16 residues. CDR3 nucleotides: TGTGCCAGCAGTTTATTTTCAGGGAACACACACCATGAGCAGTTCTTC. Protein sequence: CASSLFSGNTHHEQFF.

The chain combines TRBV19 with TRBJ1-2; 7 bases are shared with TRBD1. This CDR3 region has 17 residues. Germline V gene lookup returns CDR1 LNHDA and CDR2 SQIVND (reference sequence). V trimming: 7 bases; J trimming: 4 bases; junction bases outside the gene matches: 18. CDR3: CASNGEIKTGSFYGYTF. CDR3 DNA sequence: TGTGCCAGTAATGGCGAAATCAAGACAGGGTCCTTCTATGGCTACACCTTC.

The CDR3 sequence is CASSQGLLREQYF. CDR3 coding DNA: TGCGCCAGCAGCCAGGGACTACTACGCGAGCAGTACTTC. The chain uses TRBV4-1 and TRBJ2-7; 7 nucleotides match TRBD2. CDR3 length equals 13 residues. Germline CDR1 MGHRA, CDR2 YSYEKL. V shed 3 bases, J shed 6 bases, and the junction held 5 bases outside the gene matches.

The chain recombines TRBV7-8 with TRBJ1-5; TRBD1 is a possible D gene (6 bases). CDR3 length: 16 amino acids. Germline values: CDR1 SGHVS, CDR2 FQNEAQ. Trimming removed 6 bases from V and 0 bases from J, with 15 bases in between. The CDR3 region is CASSSYRARSNQPQHF. As DNA, the CDR3 is TGTGCCAGCAGTTCCTACAGGGCCCGTAGCAATCAGCCCCAGCATTTT.

This clone was counted a few times. V and J are TRBV28 and TRBJ2-2; D remains unclear. In germline, CDR1 is MDHEN, CDR2 SYDVKM. Trimming pared 7 bases from V and 7 bases from J, leaving 16 bases between. The CDR3 has 14 amino acids. CDR3 loop: CASTTRVEVGELFF. CDR3 sequence (DNA): TGTGCCAGCACTACGAGAGTCGAAGTCGGGGAGCTGTTTTTT.

The genes are TRBV28 and TRBJ1-2; no clear D. V was trimmed by 8 bases and J by 6 bases, leaving 13 bases between them. Germline loops: CDR1 MDHEN, CDR2 SYDVKM. The CDR3 length is 12 residues. CDR3 protein: CASLELKDGYTF. Here the CDR3 DNA reads TGTGCCAGCCTGGAGTTGAAGGATGGCTACACCTTC.

This chain links TRBV28 with TRBJ1-5; D is unclear. The CDR3 contains 13 residues. V lost 5 bases and J lost 7, with 12 bases in between. CDR1 is MDHEN, CDR2 SYDVKM, per germline. The CDR3 region is CASSADGKQPQHF. The CDR3 nucleotides read TGTGCCAGCAGTGCTGACGGGAAGCAGCCCCAGCATTTT.

This rearrangement joins TRBV25-1 to TRBJ2-4, with 8 bases aligning to TRBD2. Germline CDR1 MGHDK, CDR2 SYGVNS. This CDR3 region has 14 residues. J gave up 8 bases and V 1 base, and 4 bases lay outside the gene matches. CDR3 sequence reads: CASSEWREADIQYF. For the CDR3, the DNA is TGTGCCAGCAGTGAATGGCGGGAGGCAGACATTCAGTACTTC.

This CDR3 is CASRRLAVDNEQFF. The CDR3, as DNA: TGTGCCAGTAGAAGACTAGCGGTCGACAATGAGCAGTTCTTC. This rearrangement joins TRBV19 to TRBJ2-1, with 9 nucleotides matching TRBD2. This CDR3 is 14 amino acids long. Looked up from germline, CDR1 is LNHDA and CDR2 is SQIVND (reference sequence). V lost 6 bases and J lost 5; bases outside the gene matches: 5. Drawing the rest from reference TRBV19 and TRBJ2-1, the complete variable domain is DGGITQSPKYLFRKEGQNVTLSCEQNLNHDAMYWYRQDPGQGLRLIYYSQIVNDFQKGDIAEGYSVSREKKESFPLTVTSAQKNPTAFYLCASRRLAVDNEQFFGPGTRLTVL.

The V and J genes are TRBV25-1 and TRBJ2-5; TRBD2 is a possible D gene (6 bases). Germline CDR1 is MGHDK and CDR2 is SYGVNS. V was cut by 2 bases and J by 4 bases, with 8 bases left in between. The CDR3 runs to 13 residues. The CDR3, as DNA: TGTGCCAGCAGTGAAGGCGGGATAGAGACCCAGTACTTC. Residues: CASSEGGIETQYF.

The chain employs TRBV6-4 and TRBJ2-7, with 16 bases matching TRBD2. The CDR3 is made up of 16 amino acids. Trimming cost V 8 bases and J 4 bases; bases outside gene matches: 8. Germline V gives CDR1 MRHNA, CDR2 SNTAGT. The CDR3 sequence is CASYPGLAGGPYEQYF. CDR3 DNA sequence: TGTGCCAGCTACCCGGGACTAGCGGGAGGGCCGTACGAGCAGTACTTC.

In this sample, this clone turned up many times. This chain connects TRBV3-1 (or the pseudogene TRBV3-2) to TRBJ1-4; tentative D call: TRBD1 (6 bases). Germline V lookup: CDR1 LGHDT, CDR2 YNNKEL (reference sequence). V lost 1 base and J 8 bases, leaving 14 bases between the germline ends. CDR3 length: 15 amino acids. CDR3 region: CASSQATGFGEKLFF. In DNA, the CDR3 is TGTGCCAGCAGCCAAGCGACAGGCTTCGGGGAAAAACTGTTTTTT.

The rearrangement uses TRBV9 and TRBJ2-5; D not resolved. The CDR3 is 14 amino acids. The germline CDR1 and CDR2 sequences are SGDLS and YYNGEE. Trimming stripped 4 bases from V and 6 bases from J, with 16 bases between. In DNA, the CDR3 is TGTGCCAGCAGCCCCCGCGAGGTATCAAAGACCCAGTACTTC. Residues: CASSPREVSKTQYF.

The chain is built from TRBV10-3 and TRBJ1-5; D gene unclear. From germline, CDR1 is ENHRY and CDR2 SYGVKD. This CDR3 has 14 amino acids. The V end lost 10 bases, the J end lost 0 bases, and 13 bases lay between the germline ends. The CDR3 DNA reads as TGTGCCACCAAGGGAGACCATAGCAATCAGCCCCAGCATTTT. Translating gives CATKGDHSNQPQHF.

The chain joins TRBV4-3 to TRBJ2-1; TRBD2 matches at 9 bases. Germline CDR1 is LGHNA and CDR2 is YSLEER. V lost 1 base, J lost 9 bases, and 7 bases stayed unmatched. The CDR3 length is 15 residues. CDR3 in DNA: TGCGCCAGCAGCCAAGTTGGGACTAGCTACGGTGAGCAGTTCTTC. This sequence encodes CASSQVGTSYGEQFF.